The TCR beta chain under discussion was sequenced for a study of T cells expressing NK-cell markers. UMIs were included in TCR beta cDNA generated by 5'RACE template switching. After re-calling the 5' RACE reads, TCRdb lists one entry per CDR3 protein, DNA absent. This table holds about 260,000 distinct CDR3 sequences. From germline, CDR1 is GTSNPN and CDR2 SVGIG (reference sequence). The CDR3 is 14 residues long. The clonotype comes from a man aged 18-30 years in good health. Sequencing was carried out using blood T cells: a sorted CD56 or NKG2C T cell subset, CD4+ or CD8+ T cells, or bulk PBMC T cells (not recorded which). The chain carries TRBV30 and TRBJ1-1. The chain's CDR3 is CAWRTDGPNTEAFF.